This passage covers 28 T cell receptor beta chains from one sample sequenced in a study of T cells after yellow fever vaccination. TCRdb re-called the 5' RACE reads with MiXCR, one entry per CDR3 protein. The repertoire holds 620,000 or so distinct CDR3 sequences, with about a sixth as singletons. The source was PBMCs, collected about 5 days after the first yellow fever vaccination. The source of these receptors is a man between 18 and 35 years old who received the YFV17D yellow fever vaccine.

This clonotype has ten or more counts. The chain has TRBV24-1 and TRBJ1-5, with D possibly TRBD1 on 6 matching bases. Trimming left V 8 bases short and J 5 bases short, with 12 bases between. CDR1 is KGHDR and CDR2 is SFDVKD in the germline V gene. The CDR3 runs 13 residues. The CDR3 DNA reads TGTGCCACCACTTCAGGGGACCATCAGCCCCAGCATTTT. Protein product: CATTSGDHQPQHF.

The chain has TRBV3-1 and TRBJ2-1; D could derive from TRBD1 or TRBD2 (5 bases each). CDR1 LGHDT and CDR2 YNNKEL come from the germline V gene (reference sequence). The CDR3 loop spans 16 amino acids. V was cut by 0 bases and J by 5 bases, with 14 bases left in between. CDR3 protein: CASSQERWGSNNEQFF. CDR3 coding DNA: TGTGCCAGCAGCCAAGAACGTTGGGGGAGCAACAATGAGCAGTTCTTC.

This clonotype was seen a few times. CDR3 coding DNA: TGTGCCAGCAGCCAATGGGGGGAAGAGACCCAGTACTTC. It encodes CASSQWGEETQYF. This chain uses TRBV14 with TRBJ2-5; the D gene is possibly TRBD2 (6 bases). V dropped 2 bases and J dropped 3 bases, with 7 bases sitting between them. The CDR3 spans 13 residues. Germline V CDR1 and CDR2: SGHDN, FVKESK.

V and J are TRBV7-2 and TRBJ1-3; no clear D. CDR1 and CDR2 (germline): SGHTA, FQGNSA. Trimming removed 1 base at V and 2 bases at J, with 12 bases between. This CDR3 comprises 16 residues. For the CDR3, the DNA is TGTGCCAGCAGCTTAGAAGAGGGCAGAACTGGAAACACCATATATTTT. Translation gives CASSLEEGRTGNTIYF.

The chain recombines TRBV12-3 or TRBV12-4 with TRBJ2-2; no clear D gene. The CDR3 has 15 residues. Trimming took off 2 bases at V and 6 bases at J, with 13 bases between the two ends. The CDR3 DNA follows: TGTGCCAGCAGTTTATCCCCTGGGTACGCCGGGGAGCTGTTTTTT. Its protein is CASSLSPGYAGELFF.

The V gene is TRBV12-3 or TRBV12-4, the J gene TRBJ2-6, with unresolved D. The CDR3 is 13 residues long. V lost 7 bases and J 0 bases, leaving 4 bases between the germline ends. In DNA form, the CDR3 reads TGTGCCAGCATGAACTCTGGGGCCAACGTCCTGACTTTC. Its protein product is CASMNSGANVLTF.

This sequence joins TRBV4-1 and TRBJ1-5; D gene ambiguous. Germline assignment: CDR1 MGHRA and CDR2 YSYEKL. The CDR3 is made up of 14 amino acids. V was shortened by 0 bases and J by 11 bases, with 14 bases between the two germline ends. CDR3 loop: CASSQDPAGEAQHF. The CDR3 DNA is TGCGCCAGCAGCCAAGATCCCGCCGGGGAAGCCCAGCATTTT.

The CDR3 sequence is CSVLTGGAINEQFF. CDR3 nucleotides: TGCAGCGTTTTAACAGGGGGCGCGATCAATGAGCAGTTCTTC. J is TRBJ2-1 and V is TRBV29-1; the match to TRBD1 covers 9 bases. This CDR3 region has 14 residues. Germline loops: CDR1 SQVTM, CDR2 ANQGSEA. The trim removed 5 bases at V and 6 bases at J, leaving 8 bases unmatched.

V and J are TRBV7-6 and TRBJ1-5; 7 positions match TRBD1. This CDR3 region has 15 residues. The V gene end was trimmed by 2 bases and the J gene end by 7 bases; junction bases not matched to a gene: 8. The germline V gene has CDR1 SGHVS and CDR2 FNYEAQ. Written as DNA, the CDR3 is TGTGCCAGCAGCTTATCGGGGCAGGGGGGGCAGCCCCAGCATTTT. Protein sequence: CASSLSGQGGQPQHF.

The chain is built from TRBV5-1 and TRBJ2-7, with TRBD2 identical over 9 bases. CDR1 and CDR2 (germline): SGHRS, YFSETQ. J gave up 4 bases and V 3 bases, and 8 bases lay outside the gene matches. The CDR3 extends over 15 amino acids. CDR3 amino acids: CASSSGLAKSYEQYF. CDR3 DNA sequence: TGCGCCAGCAGCTCCGGACTAGCGAAGAGTTACGAGCAGTACTTC.

The rearrangement uses TRBV2 and TRBJ1-5; D is uncertain. The CDR3 spans 14 residues. The germline V gene has CDR1 SNHLY and CDR2 FYNNEI. V was cut by 6 bases and J by 3 bases, with 12 bases left in between. The CDR3 sequence is CASRQKGSNQPQHF. The CDR3 coding sequence is TGTGCCAGCAGGCAAAAGGGTTCCAATCAGCCCCAGCATTTT.

V is TRBV14 and J is TRBJ2-5, with TRBD2 as a possible D gene (5 bases). The CDR3 totals 15 residues. Trimming left V 2 bases short and J 0 bases short, with 10 bases between. Germline lookup yields CDR1 SGHDN and CDR2 FVKESK. Here the CDR3 reads CASSQLGAYQETQYF. CDR3 in DNA: TGTGCCAGCAGCCAACTGGGAGCTTACCAAGAGACCCAGTACTTC.

The CDR3 coding sequence is TGTGCCAGCAGCCCAGGAGGCAGGGGGTGGTCGGCTTTCTTT. This codes for CASSPGGRGWSAFF. V is TRBV3-1 and J is TRBJ1-1; 7 bases match TRBD1. Losses at the gene ends were 4 bases for V and 11 bases for J; bases not matched to a gene: 13. This CDR3 contains 14 residues. Germline V gives CDR1 LGHDT, CDR2 YNNKEL (reference sequence).

In its sample, this clonotype was seen a few times. The chain has TRBV2 and TRBJ2-5, with D hard to call. V lost 8 bases and J 0 bases, leaving 10 bases between the germline ends. Germline V gene sequence: CDR1 SNHLY, CDR2 FYNNEI. CDR3 length: 13 amino acids. The CDR3 coding sequence is TGTGCCAGCCTACGGAGCTACCAAGAGACCCAGTACTTC. It encodes CASLRSYQETQYF.

The V gene is TRBV29-1, the J gene TRBJ2-5, with TRBD2 matching 7 bases. V lost 5 bases to trimming and J lost 4 bases; unmatched junction nucleotides: 10. Per germline, CDR1 SQVTM and CDR2 ANQGSEA. CDR3 length: 14 amino acids. The CDR3 nucleotides read TGCAGCGTTTCGTGGGCGGGGGTAGGAGAGACCCAGTACTTC. Translated, it gives CSVSWAGVGETQYF.

This clonotype has at least ten counts. The junction departs from the called germline gene at one end, perhaps through a read error. The chain uses TRBV6-1 and TRBJ2-2; 9 positions match TRBD1. Looked up from germline, CDR1 is MNHNS and CDR2 is SASEGT. The CDR3 loop spans 18 amino acids. The CDR3: CASSWVITGGANTGELFF. The CDR3 DNA reads TGTGCCAGCAGCTGGGTAATAACAGGGGGCGCGAATACCGGGGAGCTGTTTTTT.

This clonotype has at least ten counts. In DNA, the CDR3 is TGCGCCAGCAGCCTGGACACGACAGATACGCAGTATTTT. Protein sequence: CASSLDTTDTQYF. The V call is TRBV5-1, the J call TRBJ2-3; a weak D match, TRBD1 (5 bases). V dropped 4 bases and J dropped 3 bases, with 9 bases sitting between them. Germline loops: CDR1 SGHRS, CDR2 YFSETQ. The CDR3 totals 13 residues.

V gene TRBV14 combines with J gene TRBJ2-3; the D gene is possibly TRBD2 (6 bases). Germline CDR1 reads SGHDN; CDR2 reads FVKESK. The length of the CDR3 is 14 residues. Trimming cost V 4 bases and J 4 bases, with 12 bases left between them. In DNA form, the CDR3 reads TGTGCCAGCAGCCCCGTTTGGGGGGCAGATACGCAGTATTTT. It yields the protein CASSPVWGADTQYF.

This clonotype has more than one count but fewer than ten. J is TRBJ1-5 and V is TRBV7-9; no definite D call. This CDR3 has 16 amino acids. V lost 5 bases and J lost 1, with 15 bases in between. The germline V gene encodes CDR1 SEHNR and CDR2 FQNEAQ (reference sequence). The DNA for the CDR3 is TGTGCCAGCAGCCCCGAGGGCTATGTGAGCAATCAGCCCCAGCATTTT. Protein sequence: CASSPEGYVSNQPQHF.

This clonotype was seen a few times. V usage is TRBV3-1 and J usage is TRBJ1-1; possibly TRBD1 for D (5 bases). Germline V gene sequence: CDR1 LGHDT, CDR2 YNNKEL (reference sequence). V was pared by 4 bases and J by 4 bases, with 13 bases between. This CDR3 is 14 amino acids long. The CDR3 sequence: CASSRRDAFTEAFF. CDR3 DNA: TGTGCCAGCAGCCGCCGGGACGCTTTCACTGAAGCTTTCTTT. Together with reference TRBV3-1 and TRBJ1-1, the CDR3 gives the full variable domain: DTAVSQTPKYLVTQMGNDKSIKCEQNLGHDTMYWYKQDSKKFLKIMFSYNNKELIINETVPNRFSPKSPDKAHLNLHINSLELGDSAVYFCASSRRDAFTEAFFGQGTRLTVV.

This chain links TRBV3-1 with TRBJ1-5; tentative D call: TRBD1 (5 bases). This CDR3 contains 17 residues. V was shortened by 1 base and J by 0 bases, with 13 bases between the two germline ends. CDR1 and CDR2 (germline): LGHDT, YNNKEL (reference sequence). CDR3 DNA: TGTGCCAGCAGCCAAGGTGCCAGGGAGTATAGCAATCAGCCCCAGCATTTT. It encodes CASSQGAREYSNQPQHF.

The genes are TRBV11-1 and TRBJ2-6; 9 bases line up with TRBD1. The CDR3 contains 19 residues. CDR1 is SGHAT, CDR2 FQDESV, per germline (reference sequence). V was clipped by 3 bases and J by 0 bases; unmatched bases: 9. The CDR3 region is CASSLGQGPRASGANVLTF. The CDR3 DNA reads TGTGCCAGCAGCTTGGGACAGGGACCGCGAGCCTCTGGGGCCAACGTCCTGACTTTC.

The chain recombines TRBV6-5 with TRBJ2-7; 9 nucleotides align to TRBD1. The CDR3 has 14 residues. From germline, CDR1 is MNHEY and CDR2 SVGAGI. With 4 bases clipped from V and 2 bases from J, the junction kept 3 bases outside the gene matches. Here the CDR3 reads CASSLQGATYEQYF. For the CDR3, the DNA is TGTGCCAGCAGTTTACAGGGGGCTACCTACGAGCAGTACTTC.

A few counts support this clonotype. The J gene is TRBJ1-2, the V gene TRBV7-2; 10 nucleotides line up with TRBD1. Germline lookup yields CDR1 SGHTA and CDR2 FQGNSA. Trimming took 5 bases from V and 5 from J; bases not matched to a gene: 8. The CDR3 sequence is 15 residues long. CDR3 coding DNA: TGTGCCAGCAGCCCAACGGTGGGACAGGGGTATGGCTACACCTTC. Its translation: CASSPTVGQGYGYTF.

This clonotype was observed a handful of times. The chain recombines TRBV12-5 with TRBJ2-7; 10 bases agree with TRBD1. The trim removed 5 bases at V and 5 bases at J, leaving 3 bases unmatched. CDR3 length: 13 amino acids. Germline CDR1 and CDR2: LGHNT and FRNRAP. The CDR3 here is CASGPGQGDEQYV. The CDR3 nucleotides are TGTGCTAGTGGTCCTGGACAGGGGGACGAGCAGTACGTC.

This clonotype was observed a handful of times. The chain uses TRBV7-9 and TRBJ1-1, with D uncertain. V was clipped by 1 base and J by 6 bases, with 9 bases between them. Germline V gene data show CDR1 as SEHNR and CDR2 as FQNEAQ (reference sequence). The CDR3 is 13 amino acids. CDR3 in amino acids: CASSLETGAEAFF. CDR3 nucleotides: TGTGCCAGCAGCTTAGAAACCGGGGCTGAAGCTTTCTTT.

The sample holds a few counts of this clonotype. This chain joins TRBV10-3 and TRBJ1-2; D gene uncertain. CDR1 is ENHRY, CDR2 SYGVKD, per germline. The CDR3 runs 16 residues. V lost 3 bases to trimming and J lost 4 bases, with 18 bases between them. CDR3 sequence reads: CAISEREDGPPYGYTF. The CDR3 DNA follows: TGTGCCATCAGTGAAAGAGAAGACGGACCCCCCTATGGCTACACCTTC.

This clonotype was seen a few times. V gene TRBV6-2 or TRBV6-3 combines with J gene TRBJ2-7, with 8 bases that match TRBD1. This CDR3 is 16 amino acids long. Unmatched junction bases numbered 13, after V lost 5 bases and J lost 4 bases. The germline V gene has CDR1 MNHEY and CDR2 SVGEGT. Here the CDR3 DNA reads TGTGCCAGCAGTCCCAGGGGGCCGGGACGCCGTTACGAGCAGTACGTC. Translation: CASSPRGPGRRYEQYV.